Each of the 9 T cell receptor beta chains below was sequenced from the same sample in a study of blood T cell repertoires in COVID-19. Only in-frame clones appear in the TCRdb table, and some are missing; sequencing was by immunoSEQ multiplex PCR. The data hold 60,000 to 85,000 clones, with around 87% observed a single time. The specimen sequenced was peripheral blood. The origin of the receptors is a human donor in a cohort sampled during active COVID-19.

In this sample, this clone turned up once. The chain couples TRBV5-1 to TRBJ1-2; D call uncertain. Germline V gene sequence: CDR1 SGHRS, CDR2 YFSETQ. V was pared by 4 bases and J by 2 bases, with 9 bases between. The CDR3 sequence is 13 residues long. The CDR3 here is CASSVTLNYGYTF. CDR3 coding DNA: TGCGCCAGCAGCGTCACACTAAACTATGGCTACACCTTC.

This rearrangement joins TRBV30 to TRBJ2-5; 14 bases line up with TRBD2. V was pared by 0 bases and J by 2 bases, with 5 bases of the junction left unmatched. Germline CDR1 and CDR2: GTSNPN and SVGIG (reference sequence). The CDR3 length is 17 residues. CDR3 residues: CAWSVSRTSGGQETQYF. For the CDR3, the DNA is TGTGCCTGGAGTGTATCCCGGACTAGCGGGGGGCAAGAGACCCAGTACTTC.

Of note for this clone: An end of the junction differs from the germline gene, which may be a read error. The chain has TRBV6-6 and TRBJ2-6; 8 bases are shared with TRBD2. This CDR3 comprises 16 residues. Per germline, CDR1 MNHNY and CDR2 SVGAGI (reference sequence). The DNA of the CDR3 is TGTGCCAGCAGCTACTCGGGGGGGCGGGAGGCCAACGTCCTGACTTTC. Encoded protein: CASSYSGGREANVLTF.

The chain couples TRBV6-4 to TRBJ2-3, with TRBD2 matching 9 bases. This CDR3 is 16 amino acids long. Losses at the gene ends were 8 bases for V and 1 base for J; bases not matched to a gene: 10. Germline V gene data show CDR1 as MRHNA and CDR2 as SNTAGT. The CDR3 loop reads CASANSGGGGTDTQYF. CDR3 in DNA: TGTGCCAGCGCTAATTCCGGCGGGGGGGGCACAGATACGCAGTATTTT.

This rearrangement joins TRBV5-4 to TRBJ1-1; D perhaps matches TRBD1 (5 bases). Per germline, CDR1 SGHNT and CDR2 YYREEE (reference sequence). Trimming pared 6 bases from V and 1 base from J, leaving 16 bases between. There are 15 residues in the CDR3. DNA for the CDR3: TGTGCCAGCACCCCGGGGGGACGGCCGAACACTGAAGCTTTCTTT. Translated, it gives CASTPGGRPNTEAFF.

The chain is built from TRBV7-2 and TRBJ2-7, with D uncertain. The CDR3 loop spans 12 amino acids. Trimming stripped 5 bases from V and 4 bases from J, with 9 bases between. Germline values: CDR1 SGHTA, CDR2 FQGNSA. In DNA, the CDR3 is TGTGCCAGCAGCCCCCCAACTTACGAGCAGTACTTC. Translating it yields CASSPPTYEQYF.

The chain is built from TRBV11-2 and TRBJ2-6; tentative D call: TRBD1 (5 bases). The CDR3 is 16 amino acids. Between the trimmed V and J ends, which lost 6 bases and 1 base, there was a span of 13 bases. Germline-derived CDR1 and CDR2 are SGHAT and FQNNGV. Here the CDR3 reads CASRLWGRSGANVLTF. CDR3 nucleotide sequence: TGTGCCAGCAGATTGTGGGGCAGGTCTGGGGCCAACGTCCTGACTTTC.

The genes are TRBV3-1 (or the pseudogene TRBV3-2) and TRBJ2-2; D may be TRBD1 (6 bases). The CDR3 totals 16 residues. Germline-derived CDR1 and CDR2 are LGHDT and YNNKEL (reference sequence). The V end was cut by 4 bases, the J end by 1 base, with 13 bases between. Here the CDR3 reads CASSLRLRGNTGELFF. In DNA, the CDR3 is TGTGCCAGCAGCCTTCGACTCAGGGGGAACACCGGGGAGCTGTTTTTT.

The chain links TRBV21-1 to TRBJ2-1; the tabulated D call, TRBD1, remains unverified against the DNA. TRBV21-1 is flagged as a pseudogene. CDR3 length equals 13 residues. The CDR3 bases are TGTGCCAGCAGGACAGGGGATAACAATGAGCAGTTCTTC. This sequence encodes CASRTGDNNEQFF.